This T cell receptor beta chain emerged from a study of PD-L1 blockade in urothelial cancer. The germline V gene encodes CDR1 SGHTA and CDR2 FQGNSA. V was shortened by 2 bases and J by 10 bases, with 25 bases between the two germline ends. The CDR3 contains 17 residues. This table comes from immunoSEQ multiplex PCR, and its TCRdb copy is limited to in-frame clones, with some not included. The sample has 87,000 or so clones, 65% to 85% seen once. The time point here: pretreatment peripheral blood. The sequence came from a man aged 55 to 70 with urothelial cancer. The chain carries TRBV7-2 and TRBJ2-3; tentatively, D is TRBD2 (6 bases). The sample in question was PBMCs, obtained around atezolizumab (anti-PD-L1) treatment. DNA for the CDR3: TGTGCCAGCAGCTTATTGGGAGTGGCGGGATCACCCACCCCGCAGTATTTT. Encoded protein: CASSLLGVAGSPTPQYF.